The rows below give T cell receptor beta chains drawn from one sample of a study of cytotoxic CD8 clonotypes in ibrutinib-treated CLL. Sequencing was performed with immunoSEQ multiplex PCR; in TCRdb, only in-frame clones are kept and a portion is missing. Among some 30,000 clones listed, about 70% were seen once. Sequenced material: PBMCs, taken after 36 months of ibrutinib treatment. These receptor sequences come from a human donor with chronic lymphocytic leukemia. Both conserved end residues are part of each CDR3. D genes are given only for firm matches. Only part of the rows carry a size: once, few, many, or a class if the clone is expanded.

clone_size: few
j_call: TRBJ1-6
d_call: .
v_call: TRBV7-9
cdr3_nt: TGTGCCAGCAGCCGGGACGGCAATTCACCCCTCCACTTT
cdr3_aa: CASSRDGNSPLHF

clone_size: once
j_call: TRBJ2-1
d_call: .
v_call: TRBV5-6
cdr3_nt: TGTGCCAGCAGCTTGGCCATTGCAGGGCATTACAATGAGCAGTTCTTC
cdr3_aa: CASSLAIAGHYNEQFF

clone_size: .
j_call: TRBJ1-2
d_call: TRBD1
v_call: TRBV6-5
cdr3_nt: TGTGCCAGCAGTCCGGACAGGGTCTATGGCTACACCTTC
cdr3_aa: CASSPDRVYGYTF

clone_size: .
j_call: TRBJ2-2
d_call: .
v_call: TRBV2
cdr3_nt: TGTGCCAGCAGTGATTGGGGGAGCACCGGGGAGCTGTTTTTT
cdr3_aa: CASSDWGSTGELFF

clone_size: .
j_call: TRBJ1-4
d_call: TRBD1
v_call: TRBV27
cdr3_nt: TGTGCCAGCAGTTTAGTGACAGGGTATAATGAAAAACTGTTTTTT
cdr3_aa: CASSLVTGYNEKLFF

clone_size: .
j_call: TRBJ1-6
d_call: .
v_call: TRBV7-9
cdr3_nt: TGTGCCAGCAGCCCTCCCCTCGGGGACCACTATAATTCACCCCTCCACTTT
cdr3_aa: CASSPPLGDHYNSPLHF

clone_size: .
j_call: TRBJ2-3
d_call: .
v_call: TRBV5-4
cdr3_nt: TGTGCCAGCAGTCCCGTGGTGGGCACAGATACGCAGTATTTT
cdr3_aa: CASSPVVGTDTQYF

clone_size: many
j_call: TRBJ2-3
d_call: TRBD2
v_call: TRBV6-1
cdr3_nt: TGTGCCAGCAGTGGGCCGGCACTAGCGGGGGGGCCCGTTACGCAGTATTTT
cdr3_aa: CASSGPALAGGPVTQYF

clone_size: .
j_call: TRBJ2-7
d_call: TRBD1
v_call: TRBV7-9
cdr3_nt: TGTGCCAGCAGCTTAGCGCAGGGGGCGGACGAGCAGTACTTC
cdr3_aa: CASSLAQGADEQYF

clone_size: .
j_call: TRBJ2-5
d_call: .
v_call: TRBV6-5
cdr3_nt: TGTGCCAGCTCCTGGGGAAGACTCCAAGAGACCCAGTACTTC
cdr3_aa: CASSWGRLQETQYF

clone_size: .
j_call: TRBJ2-6
d_call: .
v_call: TRBV5-6
cdr3_nt: TGTGCCAGCAGCTTGGGGTGGGAGTTTGGGGCCAACGTCCTGACTTTC
cdr3_aa: CASSLGWEFGANVLTF

clone_size: few
j_call: TRBJ2-7
d_call: .
v_call: TRBV7-9
cdr3_nt: TGTGCCAGCACCATCAGCTCAGCCTACGAGCAGTACTTC
cdr3_aa: CASTISSAYEQYF

clone_size: .
j_call: TRBJ2-3
d_call: .
v_call: TRBV5-1
cdr3_nt: TGCGCCAGCAGCCCGGCGGTCATTCCAGATACGCAGTATTTT
cdr3_aa: CASSPAVIPDTQYF

clone_size: .
j_call: TRBJ2-2
d_call: .
v_call: TRBV5-1
cdr3_nt: TGCGCCAGCAGCCCCCTCGGTGACACCGGGGAGCTGTTTTTT
cdr3_aa: CASSPLGDTGELFF

clone_size: few
j_call: TRBJ2-2
d_call: .
v_call: TRBV6-5
cdr3_nt: TGTGCCAGCAGCCGCGGACTCTCCGGGGAGCTGTTTTTT
cdr3_aa: CASSRGLSGELFF

clone_size: .
j_call: TRBJ2-5
d_call: .
v_call: TRBV29-1
cdr3_nt: TGCAGCGTTGAAGAGAGGGCTGAGGCGACCCAGTACTTC
cdr3_aa: CSVEERAEATQYF

clone_size: few
j_call: TRBJ1-2
d_call: .
v_call: TRBV29-1
cdr3_nt: TGCAGCGCGGAGACAGGATTCTATGGCTACACCTTC
cdr3_aa: CSAETGFYGYTF

clone_size: .
j_call: TRBJ2-7
d_call: .
v_call: TRBV5-1
cdr3_nt: TGCGCCAGCAGCTTGACCTCCTACGAGCAGTACTTC
cdr3_aa: CASSLTSYEQYF

clone_size: few
j_call: TRBJ1-2
d_call: .
v_call: TRBV6-6
cdr3_nt: TGTGCCAGCAGTTACTCAACAGCTAACTATGGCTACACCTTC
cdr3_aa: CASSYSTANYGYTF

clone_size: .
j_call: TRBJ2-3
d_call: .
v_call: TRBV5-4
cdr3_nt: TGTGCCAGCAGCTTTGGGGCCGATACGCAGTATTTT
cdr3_aa: CASSFGADTQYF

clone_size: few
j_call: TRBJ2-1
d_call: TRBD2
v_call: TRBV29-1
cdr3_nt: TGCAGCGTTGAAGAAATAGCGGGGATGTCTAGCTCCTACAATGAGCAGTTCTTC
cdr3_aa: CSVEEIAGMSSSYNEQFF

clone_size: .
j_call: TRBJ1-2
d_call: .
v_call: TRBV5-4
cdr3_nt: TGTGCCAGCAGCTTGACGGACTATGGCTACACCTTC
cdr3_aa: CASSLTDYGYTF

clone_size: .
j_call: TRBJ2-5
d_call: .
v_call: TRBV5-1
cdr3_nt: TGCGCCAGCAGCTTGGGACAGGGCCCCGGGGGAGAGACCCAGTACTTC
cdr3_aa: CASSLGQGPGGETQYF

clone_size: .
j_call: TRBJ2-1
d_call: TRBD1
v_call: TRBV2
cdr3_nt: TGTGCCAGCAGTGAAGGAGGGACAGGGGGGGTCAATGAGCAGTTCTTC
cdr3_aa: CASSEGGTGGVNEQFF

clone_size: .
j_call: TRBJ1-3
d_call: .
v_call: TRBV15
cdr3_nt: TGTGCCACCAGAACTTCAGGGAAGGGAAACACCATATATTTT
cdr3_aa: CATRTSGKGNTIYF

clone_size: .
j_call: TRBJ1-5
d_call: TRBD1
v_call: TRBV18
cdr3_nt: TGTGCCAGCTCCGTCGGGACAGGGACCCTTGGCAATCAGCCCCAGCATTTT
cdr3_aa: CASSVGTGTLGNQPQHF

clone_size: .
j_call: TRBJ2-1
d_call: .
v_call: TRBV4-1
cdr3_nt: TGCGCCAGCAGCCGCAGCTTTGGGGGCACCTACAATGAGCAGTTCTTC
cdr3_aa: CASSRSFGGTYNEQFF

clone_size: .
j_call: TRBJ1-2
d_call: TRBD1
v_call: TRBV11-2
cdr3_nt: TGTGCCAGCAGTTCACAGGGGGCTTTCTATGGCTACACCTTC
cdr3_aa: CASSSQGAFYGYTF

clone_size: .
j_call: TRBJ2-7
d_call: .
v_call: TRBV5-1
cdr3_nt: TGCGCCAGCAGCTACCGACCCGGGACGCCTGACTTAGCCTACGAGCAGTACTTC
cdr3_aa: CASSYRPGTPDLAYEQYF

clone_size: .
j_call: TRBJ2-3
d_call: .
v_call: TRBV19
cdr3_nt: TGTGCCAGCAGACAATTCTCAACAGTAGATACGCAGTATTTT
cdr3_aa: CASRQFSTVDTQYF

clone_size: once
j_call: TRBJ2-3
d_call: .
v_call: TRBV4-2
cdr3_nt: TGTGCCAGCAGCCAGATCGGGGAGCGGGCAACGAGCACAGATACGCAGTATTTT
cdr3_aa: CASSQIGERATSTDTQYF

clone_size: .
j_call: TRBJ2-3
d_call: TRBD1
v_call: TRBV4-2
cdr3_nt: TGTGCCAGCAGCCACCCCGGGACAGGCACAGATACGCAGTATTTT
cdr3_aa: CASSHPGTGTDTQYF

clone_size: .
j_call: TRBJ2-1
d_call: TRBD1
v_call: TRBV6-5
cdr3_nt: TGTGCCAGCAGTTACACCTCGGGGACAGGGGGCAATGAGCAGTTCTTC
cdr3_aa: CASSYTSGTGGNEQFF

clone_size: .
j_call: TRBJ2-3
d_call: .
v_call: TRBV6-5
cdr3_nt: TGTGCCAGCAGTGAGCGAGTGAGGGACTCGCAGTATTTT
cdr3_aa: CASSERVRDSQYF

clone_size: .
j_call: TRBJ2-3
d_call: .
v_call: TRBV7-2
cdr3_nt: TGTGCCAGCAGCGTTAGCGGTACGCAGTATTTT
cdr3_aa: CASSVSGTQYF

clone_size: .
j_call: TRBJ2-2
d_call: .
v_call: TRBV2
cdr3_nt: TGTGCCAGCAGAAGGAGGGGGGACACCGGGGAGCTGTTTTTT
cdr3_aa: CASRRRGDTGELFF

clone_size: .
j_call: TRBJ2-3
d_call: TRBD1
v_call: TRBV6-5
cdr3_nt: TGTGCCAGCAGTTCTGTAAGGGGGCTTAGCACAGATACGCAGTATTTT
cdr3_aa: CASSSVRGLSTDTQYF

clone_size: .
j_call: TRBJ1-3
d_call: .
v_call: TRBV6-5
cdr3_nt: TGTGCCAGCAGTGGGCAGGGGAGTGGAAACACCATATATTTT
cdr3_aa: CASSGQGSGNTIYF

clone_size: .
j_call: TRBJ2-1
d_call: TRBD2
v_call: TRBV9
cdr3_nt: TGTGCCAGCAGCACCGGACTAGCTGATAGCGAGCAGTTCTTC
cdr3_aa: CASSTGLADSEQFF

clone_size: .
j_call: TRBJ2-7
d_call: .
v_call: TRBV10-3
cdr3_nt: TGTGCCATCAGTCGTCCCGGGACGGGAACCTACGAGCAGTACTTC
cdr3_aa: CAISRPGTGTYEQYF

clone_size: .
j_call: TRBJ2-1
d_call: TRBD1
v_call: TRBV4-1
cdr3_nt: TGCGCCAGCAGCCAGGGCTTAGGGGGCAGTATTCACAATGAGCAGTTCTTC
cdr3_aa: CASSQGLGGSIHNEQFF

clone_size: few
j_call: TRBJ1-2
d_call: .
v_call: TRBV5-6
cdr3_nt: TGTGCCAGCAGTTTTTGGACGGCTAACTATGGCTACACCTTC
cdr3_aa: CASSFWTANYGYTF

clone_size: .
j_call: TRBJ2-7
d_call: TRBD2
v_call: TRBV7-9
cdr3_nt: TGTGCTGTGCCAGCGGGGGGAGCCTCCTACGAGCAGTACTTC
cdr3_aa: CAVPAGGASYEQYF

clone_size: .
j_call: TRBJ2-6
d_call: .
v_call: TRBV19
cdr3_nt: TGTGCCAGTAGTGCCCAGTACTCTGGGGCCAACGTCCTGACTTTC
cdr3_aa: CASSAQYSGANVLTF

clone_size: few
j_call: TRBJ2-7
d_call: .
v_call: TRBV5-1
cdr3_nt: TGCGCCAGCAGCTTGGGGGGGGCGATGTCCTACGAGCAGTACTTC
cdr3_aa: CASSLGGAMSYEQYF

clone_size: .
j_call: TRBJ1-1
d_call: .
v_call: TRBV4-1
cdr3_nt: TGCGCCAGCAGCCAACCAGACAGGTGGGGGAACACTGAAGCTTTCTTT
cdr3_aa: CASSQPDRWGNTEAFF

clone_size: .
j_call: TRBJ2-3
d_call: .
v_call: TRBV7-6
cdr3_nt: TGTGCCAGCAGCTTAGGTTATACGCAGTATTTT
cdr3_aa: CASSLGYTQYF

clone_size: .
j_call: TRBJ1-2
d_call: .
v_call: TRBV11-2
cdr3_nt: TGTGCCAGCAGCTTACAAAGTAACTATGGCTACACCTTC
cdr3_aa: CASSLQSNYGYTF